These 2 T cell receptor beta chains were sequenced from one sample in a study of cytomegalovirus exposure and HLA in healthy donors. PCR was performed using 60 Vbeta and 13 Jbeta primers. Profiled with immunoSEQ multiplex PCR; TCRdb holds only in-frame clones, not every one. The sample shows fewer than 250,000 clones, approximately 70% of them seen only once. The sample consisted of PBMCs. Receptor source: a woman between 25 and 40 years old in good health and CMV-seropositive.

This clone was recorded many times. Other DNA sequences in the same sample also yield this CDR3. This chain joins TRBV7-2 and TRBJ2-7, with 8 bases aligning to TRBD2. Germline CDR1 and CDR2: SGHTA and FQGNSA. This CDR3 region has 14 residues. The V and J ends lost 2 bases and 5 bases, in that order; junction bases with no gene match: 5. CDR3 sequence (DNA): TGTGCCAGCAGCTTACAAGCGGGAGCTAACGAGCAGTACTTC. Its translation is CASSLQAGANEQYF.

The chain combines TRBV2 with TRBJ1-1; TRBD1 matches 10 bases. The germline gives CDR1 SNHLY, CDR2 FYNNEI. With V trimmed by 6 bases and J by 4 bases, 5 bases remained unmatched. The CDR3 covers 14 residues. The CDR3 here is CASSADRGVTEAFF. The CDR3 nucleotides are TGTGCCAGCAGCGCGGACAGGGGGGTCACTGAAGCTTTCTTT.